This TCR beta chain was sequenced in a study of cytomegalovirus exposure and HLA in healthy donors. Unmatched junction bases numbered 6, after V lost 2 bases and J lost 4 bases. The CDR3 extends over 15 amino acids. Per germline, CDR1 SGHTA and CDR2 FQGNSA. Researchers ran the PCR with 60 Vbeta and 13 Jbeta primers. The method was immunoSEQ multiplex PCR; TCRdb's version includes in-frame clones alone and lacks a portion of them. This sample has more than 85,000 clones; approximately 73% occur once, and the top ten carry around 7.7%. The specimen sequenced was PBMCs. This TCR derives from a man aged 35 to 55 in good health and CMV-seronegative. The chain is built from TRBV7-2 and TRBJ2-7; 9 positions match TRBD1. CDR3 sequence: CASSLWDRVEYEQYF. CDR3 DNA sequence: TGTGCCAGCAGCTTATGGGACAGGGTCGAGTACGAGCAGTACTTC.